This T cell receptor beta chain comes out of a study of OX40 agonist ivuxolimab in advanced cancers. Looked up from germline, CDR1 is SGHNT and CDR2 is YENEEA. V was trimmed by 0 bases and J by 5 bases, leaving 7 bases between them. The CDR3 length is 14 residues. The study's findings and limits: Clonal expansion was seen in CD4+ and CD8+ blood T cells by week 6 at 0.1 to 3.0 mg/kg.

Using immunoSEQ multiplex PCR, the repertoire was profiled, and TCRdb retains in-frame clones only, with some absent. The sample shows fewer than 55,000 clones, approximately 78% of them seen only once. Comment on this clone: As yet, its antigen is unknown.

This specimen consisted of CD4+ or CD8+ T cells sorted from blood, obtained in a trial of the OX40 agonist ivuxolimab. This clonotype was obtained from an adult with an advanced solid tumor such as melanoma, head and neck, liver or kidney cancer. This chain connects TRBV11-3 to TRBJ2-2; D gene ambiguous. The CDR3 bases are TGTGCCAGCAGCTTAGATGAGGTTACCGGGGAGCTGTTTTTT. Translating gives CASSLDEVTGELFF.